These T cell receptor beta chains were read from a single sample in a study of cytomegalovirus exposure and HLA in healthy donors. TCRdb keeps only in-frame clones here, not all; method: immunoSEQ multiplex PCR. The data hold approximately 130,000 clones, with around 70% observed a single time. Sample: PBMCs. The receptors come from a human donor in good health. CDR3s leave out the opening cysteine and the closing phenylalanine or tryptophan. Fields, in order: J gene, V gene, CDR3 length, CDR3 protein.

TRBJ2-7 | TRBV4-1 | 12 | ASSQLAIENEQY
TRBJ2-3 | TRBV5-5 | 14 | ASSLEIAGGADTQY
TRBJ2-7 | TRBV6-6 | 12 | ASSPRQGVYEQY
TRBJ2-1 | TRBV29-1 | 10 | SVLAGHNEQF
TRBJ2-5 | TRBV7-7 | 12 | ASSPGGPQETQY
TRBJ2-5 | TRBV5-1 | 11 | ASRSSGPKTQY
TRBJ2-3 | TRBV19 | 13 | ASRETAGNTDTQY
TRBJ1-4 | TRBV6-5 | 12 | ASSYQGTNEKLF
TRBJ1-5 | TRBV19 | 14 | ASSILGGVGNQPQH
TRBJ1-1 | TRBV19 | 12 | ASSPGRANTEAF
TRBJ2-2 | TRBV27 | 15 | ASSYDGLAGVPGELF
TRBJ2-7 | TRBV25-1 | 13 | ASSGATGRSTEQY
TRBJ2-3 | TRBV7-2 | 13 | ASSLSGGMTDTQY
TRBJ1-1 | TRBV9 | 13 | ASSVVQGLNTEAF
TRBJ2-7 | TRBV2 | 12 | ASSDHSSSYEQY
TRBJ2-5 | TRBV4-3 | 12 | ASSQAGGGKTQY
TRBJ1-1 | TRBV9 | 12 | ASSVSQGNTEAF
TRBJ2-7 | TRBV11-3 | 12 | ASSLGTGNYEQY
TRBJ1-2 | TRBV7-2 | 12 | ASSPVAGNYGYT
TRBJ2-5 | TRBV4-3 | 14 | ASSLRDRAPQETQY
TRBJ2-7 | TRBV29-1 | 11 | SVVTGSSYEQY
TRBJ1-5 | TRBV19 | 15 | ASSMGQGLGSNQPQH